One and the same sample provided the 5 T cell receptor beta chains below, sequenced in a study of regulatory T cells in long-lasting Graves disease (dated by TCRdb to about 2021). The method behind the library was multiplex PCR. TCRdb records Illumina HiSeq 4000 as the sequencer. CDR3 regions were amplified by Arm-PCR with iRepertoire HTBI primers to construct TCR beta libraries. The public sequencing data were trimmed at Q25 with fastp and processed into clonotypes with MiXCR by TCRdb, which kept only in-frame beta chains. Each entry is one CDR3 protein sequence, shown with its most common DNA and genes. In all, the sample holds some 220,000 distinct CDR3 sequences, and approximately 18% of those were seen once. Of the sample, about 10% is held by the ten largest clones. Interpreted using the paper, the time point label stands for: newly diagnosed GD, antithyroid drugs for less than 3 months. RNA was extracted from PBMCs in TRIzol for both TCR sequencing and RNA sequencing.

These data were likewise used in another study, on T cells in Graves' hyperthyroidism and ophthalmopathy.

Sequencing used peripheral blood mononuclear cells (PBMCs), obtained at new diagnosis, from a patient treated with antithyroid drugs. The receptors were gathered from a woman aged 25 to 39 with Graves disease. Donor details come from another sample of the same person, matched by shared clones.

This clonotype was picked up many times. The chain joins TRBV20-1 to TRBJ1-4; D unresolved. The CDR3 contains 13 residues. Germline CDR1 reads DFQATT; CDR2 reads SNEGSKA (reference sequence). Trimming left V 1 base short and J 5 bases short, with 8 bases between. Written as DNA, the CDR3 is TGCAGTGCTAGAGTCAGTCGAAATGAAAAACTGTTTTTT. Translation: CSARVSRNEKLFF.

V is TRBV4-1 and J is TRBJ1-4, with 7 bases matching TRBD1. CDR1 is MGHRA, CDR2 YSYEKL, per germline. The CDR3 is 18 amino acids. Trimming took 1 base from V and 3 from J; bases not matched to a gene: 11. The DNA of the CDR3 is TGCGCCAGCAGCCAAGGGGACAGAGGGTACTCGGCTAATGAAAAACTGTTTTTT. Its protein is CASSQGDRGYSANEKLFF.

Ten or more counts support this clonotype. This sequence joins TRBV10-1 and TRBJ1-1, with 7 bases lining up with TRBD1. The V gene's germline CDR1 is WNHNN and CDR2 SYGVQD (reference sequence). CDR3 length: 15 amino acids. Trimming took 3 bases from V and 5 from J; bases not matched to a gene: 9. The chain's CDR3 is CASSEGRGGPTEAFF. The CDR3 DNA is TGCGCCAGCAGTGAAGGTAGAGGGGGCCCGACTGAAGCTTTCTTT.

This clonotype occurred many times. This rearrangement joins TRBV20-1 to TRBJ2-3, with 7 bases fitting TRBD2. The CDR3 totals 15 residues. Germline V CDR1 and CDR2: DFQATT, SNEGSKA (reference sequence). With V trimmed by 3 bases and J by 6 bases, 12 bases remained unmatched. In nucleotides, the CDR3 is TGCAGTGCTAGCGTGACTAGCCGGGTAGGGGATACGCAGTATTTT. Translated, it gives CSASVTSRVGDTQYF.

This clonotype was picked up many times. V usage is TRBV7-8 and J usage is TRBJ2-3; 11 bases are shared with TRBD2. V was clipped by 5 bases and J by 2 bases; unmatched bases: 9. Germline CDR1 reads SGHVS; CDR2 reads FQNEAQ. This CDR3 is built from 17 residues. The CDR3 loop is CASSARTSGPLTDTQYF. CDR3 nucleotide sequence: TGTGCCAGCAGCGCACGGACTAGCGGGCCCCTCACAGATACGCAGTATTTT.